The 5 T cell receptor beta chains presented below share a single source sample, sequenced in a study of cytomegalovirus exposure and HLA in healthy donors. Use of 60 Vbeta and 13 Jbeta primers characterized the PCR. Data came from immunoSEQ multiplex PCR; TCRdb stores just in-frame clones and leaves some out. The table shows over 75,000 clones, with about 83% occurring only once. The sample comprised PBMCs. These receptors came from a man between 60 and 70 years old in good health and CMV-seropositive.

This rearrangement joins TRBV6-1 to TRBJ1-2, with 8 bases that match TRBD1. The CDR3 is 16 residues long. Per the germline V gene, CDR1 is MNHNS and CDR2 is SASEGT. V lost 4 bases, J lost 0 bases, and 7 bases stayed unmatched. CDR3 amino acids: CASSGYQGASNYGYTF. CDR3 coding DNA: TGTGCCAGCAGTGGCTACCAGGGGGCATCTAACTATGGCTACACCTTC.

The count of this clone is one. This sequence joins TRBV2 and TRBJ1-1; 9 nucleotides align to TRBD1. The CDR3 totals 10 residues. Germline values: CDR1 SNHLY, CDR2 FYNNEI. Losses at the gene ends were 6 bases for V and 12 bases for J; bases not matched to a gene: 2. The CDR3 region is CASSGTGTFF. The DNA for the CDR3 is TGTGCCAGCAGCGGGACAGGGACTTTCTTT.

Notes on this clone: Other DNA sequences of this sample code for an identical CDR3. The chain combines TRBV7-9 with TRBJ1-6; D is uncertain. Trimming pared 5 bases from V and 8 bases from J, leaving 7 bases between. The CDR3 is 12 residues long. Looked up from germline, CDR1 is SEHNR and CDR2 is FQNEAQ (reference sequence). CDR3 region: CASSPGDSPLHF. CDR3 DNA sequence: TGTGCCAGCAGCCCCGGGGATTCACCCCTCCACTTT. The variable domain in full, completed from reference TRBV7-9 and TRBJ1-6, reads DTGVSQNPRHKITKRGQNVTFRCDPISEHNRLYWYRQTLGQGPEFLTYFQNEAQLEKSRLLSDRFSAERPKGSFSTLEIQRTEQGDSAMYLCASSPGDSPLHFGNGTRLTVT.

This CDR3 reads CASSDWGPPSVDTQYF. CDR3 sequence (DNA): TGCGCCAGCAGTGACTGGGGCCCTCCTTCAGTAGATACGCAGTATTTT. The J gene is TRBJ2-3, the V gene TRBV10-1; TRBD1 might be the D (5 bases). Per the germline V gene, CDR1 is WNHNN and CDR2 is SYGVQD (reference sequence). The ends were cut back, 3 bases at V and 5 bases at J, with 18 bases in the middle. The CDR3 loop spans 16 amino acids.

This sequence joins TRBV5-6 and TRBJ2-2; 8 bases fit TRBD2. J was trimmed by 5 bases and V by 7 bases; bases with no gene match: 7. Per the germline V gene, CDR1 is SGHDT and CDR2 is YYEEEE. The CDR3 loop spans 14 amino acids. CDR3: CASERGGLTGELFF. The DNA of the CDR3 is TGTGCCAGCGAACGGGGGGGACTGACCGGGGAGCTGTTTTTT.